This T cell receptor (beta chain) comes out of a study of T-cell reconstitution after alpha-beta-depleted transplantation in children. Preparation of the TCRbeta library used unique molecular identifiers. TCRdb re-called the PCR reads through MiXCR, storing one row per CDR3 protein. There are 100,000 or so distinct CDR3 sequences in the sample; over 9% occur only once, and approximately 13% lies in the top ten. The CDR3 is 13 residues long. The germline gives CDR1 SGHTA, CDR2 FQGNSA. The ends lost 1 base at V and 13 bases at J; junction bases unmatched: 6. The origin of this receptor is a human donor who donated a stem cell graft to a child with inherited bone marrow failure. The chain employs TRBV7-2 and TRBJ2-1; 8 bases fit TRBD2. Sequenced material: PBMCs from the stem cell graft donor, taken from the stem cell graft. CDR3 sequence reads: CASSLGPGGAQFF. CDR3 coding DNA: TGTGCCAGCAGCTTAGGGCCCGGGGGGGCACAGTTCTTC.